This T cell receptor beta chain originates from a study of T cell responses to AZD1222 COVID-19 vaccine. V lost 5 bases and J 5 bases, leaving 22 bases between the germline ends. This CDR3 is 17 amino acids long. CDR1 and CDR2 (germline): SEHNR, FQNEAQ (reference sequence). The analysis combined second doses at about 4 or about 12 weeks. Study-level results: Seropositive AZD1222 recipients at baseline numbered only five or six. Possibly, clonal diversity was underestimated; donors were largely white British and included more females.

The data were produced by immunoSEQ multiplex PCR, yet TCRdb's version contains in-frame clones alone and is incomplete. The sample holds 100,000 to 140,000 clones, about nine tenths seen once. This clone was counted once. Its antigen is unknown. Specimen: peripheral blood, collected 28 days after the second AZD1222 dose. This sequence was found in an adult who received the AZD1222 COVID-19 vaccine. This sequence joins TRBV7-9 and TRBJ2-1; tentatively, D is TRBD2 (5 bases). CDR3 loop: CASSLLWSPREDNEQFF. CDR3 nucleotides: TGTGCCAGCAGCCTTCTCTGGAGCCCTCGGGAAGACAATGAGCAGTTCTTC. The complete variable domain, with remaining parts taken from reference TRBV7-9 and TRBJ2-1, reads DTGVSQNPRHKITKRGQNVTFRCDPISEHNRLYWYRQTLGQGPEFLTYFQNEAQLEKSRLLSDRFSAERPKGSFSTLEIQRTEQGDSAMYLCASSLLWSPREDNEQFFGPGTRLTVL.